Each of the 7 T cell receptor beta chains below was sequenced from the same sample in a study of T cell responses to AZD1222 COVID-19 vaccine. TCRdb's table, derived via immunoSEQ multiplex PCR, lists solely in-frame clones and lacks some. The profile shows some 110,000 clones, around 92% of them singletons. The specimen comprised peripheral blood, sampled on day 0 of AZD1222 vaccination. Every receptor here comes from an adult in good health.

The chain combines TRBV27 with TRBJ2-1; D call uncertain. In germline, CDR1 is MNHEY, CDR2 SMNVEV (reference sequence). The CDR3 covers 13 residues. V was pared by 5 bases and J by 3 bases, with 8 bases between. CDR3 in amino acids: CASSRVGYNEQFF. The DNA for the CDR3 is TGTGCCAGCAGTCGAGTGGGCTACAATGAGCAGTTCTTC.

This clone occurred once. The chain has TRBV11-2 and TRBJ1-2; possibly TRBD1 for D (5 bases). Germline CDR1 SGHAT, CDR2 FQNNGV. V lost 7 bases and J lost 1, with 16 bases in between. This CDR3 is 15 amino acids long. In DNA, the CDR3 is TGTGCCAGCACCCCTGGACACGGGTTTAACTATGGCTACACCTTC. Its protein product is CASTPGHGFNYGYTF.

Worth noting for this clone: Other DNA sequences in the sample encode the same CDR3. The chain employs TRBV6-5 and TRBJ1-5; D unclear. This CDR3 has 12 residues. Trimming stripped 0 bases from V and 6 bases from J, with 3 bases between. Per the germline V gene, CDR1 is MNHEY and CDR2 is SVGAGI. The CDR3 loop reads CASSYSGQPQHF. The CDR3 DNA follows: TGTGCCAGCAGTTACTCCGGTCAGCCCCAGCATTTT.

This rearrangement joins TRBV7-9 to TRBJ1-1; 7 positions match TRBD1. CDR1 is SEHNR, CDR2 FQNEAQ, per germline (reference sequence). The CDR3 length is 12 residues. The junction had 7 bases not matched to a gene; V was cut back by 11 bases and J by 4 bases. The DNA of the CDR3 is TGTGCCGGCGACAGGGAAGGCACTGAAGCTTTCTTT. This sequence encodes CAGDREGTEAFF. The variable domain in full, completed from reference TRBV7-9 and TRBJ1-1, reads DTGVSQNPRHKITKRGQNVTFRCDPISEHNRLYWYRQTLGQGPEFLTYFQNEAQLEKSRLLSDRFSAERPKGSFSTLEIQRTEQGDSAMYLCAGDREGTEAFFGQGTRLTVV.

The V and J genes are TRBV19 and TRBJ2-2, with 11 bases lining up with TRBD1. CDR1 LNHDA and CDR2 SQIVND come from the germline V gene (reference sequence). V was clipped by 5 bases and J by 2 bases; unmatched bases: 4. The CDR3 runs 16 residues. CDR3 region: CASSPGQGANTGELFF. CDR3 coding DNA: TGTGCCAGTAGTCCCGGACAGGGGGCAAACACCGGGGAGCTGTTTTTT.

The chain carries TRBV6-2 or TRBV6-3 and TRBJ2-3; D perhaps matches TRBD2 (6 bases). The V gene's germline CDR1 is MNHEY and CDR2 SVGEGT. The length of the CDR3 is 15 residues. Trimming cost V 6 bases and J 3 bases, with 16 bases left between them. The CDR3 region has the DNA TGTGCCAGCAGCCCGCTGACTAGTTTGACAGATACGCAGTATTTT. Encoded protein: CASSPLTSLTDTQYF.

This chain uses TRBV20-1 with TRBJ1-1; D remains ambiguous. Germline CDR1 is DFQATT and CDR2 is SNEGSKA (reference sequence). The length of the CDR3 is 11 residues. V was shortened by 4 bases and J by 4 bases, with 7 bases between the two germline ends. The CDR3 spells CSAIGPTEAFF. In DNA form, the CDR3 reads TGCAGTGCTATCGGCCCCACTGAAGCTTTCTTT.